Below, 18 T cell receptor beta chains from the same sample are listed, as sequenced in a study of cytomegalovirus exposure and HLA in healthy donors. Primers for the PCR totalled 60 Vbeta and 13 Jbeta. Data came from immunoSEQ multiplex PCR; TCRdb stores just in-frame clones and leaves some out. The repertoire consists of about 130,000 clones, with more than 60% occurring once and the leading ten covering more than 2%. Sequencing was performed on PBMCs. All receptors derive from a woman aged 35 to 49 in good health and CMV-seropositive.

This chain connects TRBV4-3 to TRBJ2-7, with 11 bases identical to TRBD2. The length of the CDR3 is 16 residues. Looked up from germline, CDR1 is LGHNA and CDR2 is YSLEER. V was clipped by 2 bases and J by 6 bases; unmatched bases: 9. The CDR3 region is CASSQTVAGGPGEQYF. The CDR3 coding sequence is TGCGCCAGCAGCCAAACCGTAGCGGGAGGGCCGGGCGAGCAGTACTTC.

This chain connects TRBV2 to TRBJ1-6, with a possible D match to TRBD1 (6 bases). V gave up 1 base and J gave up 5 bases, with 6 bases separating them. The germline gives CDR1 SNHLY, CDR2 FYNNEI. The CDR3 totals 14 residues. CDR3 DNA sequence: TGTGCCAGCAGTGAAGACAGGGATAATTCACCCCTCCACTTT. Translating it yields CASSEDRDNSPLHF.

The genes are TRBV4-1 and TRBJ1-2; tentatively, D is TRBD1 (6 bases). CDR3 size: 16 residues. Trimming left V 0 bases short and J 4 bases short, with 15 bases between. CDR1 is MGHRA, CDR2 YSYEKL, per germline. CDR3 coding DNA: TGCGCCAGCAGCCAAGATAGCCCCAGGGGCACCTATGGCTACACCTTC. Protein product: CASSQDSPRGTYGYTF.

The chain combines TRBV5-4 with TRBJ2-5, with D tentatively TRBD1 (6 bases). The J call may be faulty, since TRBJ2-7 better matches the DNA end. The germline V gene has CDR1 SGHNT and CDR2 YYREEE (reference sequence). The CDR3 covers 13 residues. CDR3 bases: TGTGCCAGCAGCTTCCCGGACAGCTACGAGCAGTACTTC. Its protein is CASSFPDSYEQYF.

The rearrangement links TRBV28 to TRBJ1-1; the match to TRBD1 covers 10 bases. Germline CDR1 MDHEN, CDR2 SYDVKM. The ends lost 5 bases at V and 4 bases at J; junction bases unmatched: 4. The CDR3 consists of 14 residues. As DNA, the CDR3 is TGTGCCAGCAGTAAACGGGACAGGGGCACTGAAGCTTTCTTT. This gives the protein CASSKRDRGTEAFF.

This clone was seen only a few times. The rearrangement links TRBV28 to TRBJ2-2; D unclear. Germline V lookup: CDR1 MDHEN, CDR2 SYDVKM. Trimming stripped 5 bases from V and 5 bases from J, with 9 bases between. The CDR3 length is 13 residues. The CDR3 loop reads CASSRASTGELFF. CDR3 nucleotide sequence: TGTGCCAGCAGTCGCGCTAGTACCGGGGAGCTGTTTTTT.

This chain links TRBV10-3 with TRBJ1-4; tentatively, D is TRBD1 (5 bases). Germline CDR1 ENHRY, CDR2 SYGVKD. The CDR3 spans 16 residues. The V end was cut by 3 bases, the J end by 9 bases, with 20 bases between. In DNA, the CDR3 is TGTGCCATCAGTGACCCGGGAGGGGAGGGTCGGAAAAAACTGTTTTTT. Its translation is CAISDPGGEGRKKLFF.

This chain uses TRBV21-1 with TRBJ2-5; the D call of TRBD2 is as the table states it, not checked on the DNA. TRBV21-1 is a pseudogene. The CDR3 spans 17 residues. The CDR3 sequence: CASSKGAGRGDQETQYF. Here the CDR3 DNA reads TGTGCCAGCAGCAAAGGTGCAGGCCGGGGGGATCAAGAGACCCAGTACTTC.

The chain has TRBV5-1 and TRBJ1-4, with 8 bases fitting TRBD1. The CDR3 is made up of 16 amino acids. J was trimmed by 8 bases and V by 1 base; bases with no gene match: 10. CDR1 is SGHRS, CDR2 YFSETQ, per germline. The chain's CDR3 is CASSLTAGGDREKLFF. The CDR3 DNA reads as TGCGCCAGCAGCTTGACGGCAGGGGGCGATCGGGAAAAACTGTTTTTT.

This chain uses TRBV2 with TRBJ2-7; D is ambiguous. V lost 4 bases to trimming and J lost 2 bases, with 9 bases between them. Per germline, CDR1 SNHLY and CDR2 FYNNEI. The CDR3 loop spans 13 amino acids. CDR3 nucleotides: TGTGCCAGCAGTGGGCAGGCAGCCTACGAGCAGTACTTC. Its protein product is CASSGQAAYEQYF.

V gene TRBV11-2 combines with J gene TRBJ1-2; TRBD1 might be the D (5 bases). CDR3 length: 16 residues. Trimming left V 5 bases short and J 2 bases short, with 18 bases between. Germline V CDR1 and CDR2: SGHAT, FQNNGV. This CDR3 reads CASSPAARASNYGYTF. DNA of the CDR3: TGTGCCAGCAGCCCCGCGGCCAGGGCCTCAAACTATGGCTACACCTTC.

The chain carries TRBV7-8 and TRBJ2-1; TRBD1 matches at 8 bases. The junction had 3 bases not matched to a gene; V was cut back by 3 bases and J by 8 bases. In germline, CDR1 is SGHVS, CDR2 FQNEAQ. The CDR3 has 13 residues. The CDR3 DNA is TGTGCCAGCAGCTTCGGACAGGGCGATGAGCAGTTCTTC. This sequence encodes CASSFGQGDEQFF.

This clone was detected a few times. V is TRBV6-4 and J is TRBJ1-5; D gene ambiguous. The CDR3 extends over 13 amino acids. With 8 bases removed from V and 4 bases from J, the gap between germline ends came to 12 bases. Germline CDR1 is MRHNA and CDR2 is SNTAGT. Written as DNA, the CDR3 is TGTGCCAGCTCCTTGACGGGAAATCAGCCCCAGCATTTT. Its protein product is CASSLTGNQPQHF.

Regarding this clone: The identical CDR3 is also encoded by other nucleotide sequences in the sample. J is TRBJ2-7 and V is TRBV2, with D possibly TRBD2 on 5 matching bases. The germline CDR1 and CDR2 sequences are SNHLY and FYNNEI. This CDR3 region has 11 residues. Trimming took 4 bases from V and 4 from J, leaving 5 bases between them. The chain's CDR3 is CASSGEYEQYF. The CDR3 DNA is TGTGCCAGCAGTGGGGAGTACGAGCAGTACTTC.

The V and J genes are TRBV7-2 and TRBJ2-7; 10 bases match TRBD1. The length of the CDR3 is 13 residues. Germline V CDR1 and CDR2: SGHTA, FQGNSA. J gave up 7 bases and V 3 bases, and 3 bases lay outside the gene matches. The CDR3 sequence: CASSFRTGGEQYF. The CDR3 DNA follows: TGTGCCAGCAGCTTTCGGACAGGGGGAGAGCAGTACTTC.

The rearrangement joins TRBV4-3 to TRBJ2-1; 7 nucleotides match TRBD1. Germline lookup yields CDR1 LGHNA and CDR2 YSLEER. V was clipped by 0 bases and J by 4 bases; unmatched bases: 9. The CDR3 spans 17 residues. The CDR3, as DNA: TGCGCCAGCAGCCAAGATGTTTGGTCAGGGGGTTACAATGAGCAGTTCTTC. Translated: CASSQDVWSGGYNEQFF.

This chain connects TRBV5-1 to TRBJ2-3, with 11 positions matching TRBD2. J was trimmed by 2 bases and V by 0 bases; bases with no gene match: 2. CDR1 is SGHRS and CDR2 is YFSETQ in the germline V gene. The CDR3 extends over 16 amino acids. The CDR3 is CASSLGTSGFTDTQYF. CDR3 coding DNA: TGCGCCAGCAGCTTGGGGACTAGCGGGTTCACAGATACGCAGTATTTT. Full variable domain (missing parts from reference TRBV5-1 and TRBJ2-3): KAGVTQTPRYLIKTRGQQVTLSCSPISGHRSVSWYQQTPGQGLQFLFEYFSETQRNKGNFPGRFSGRQFSNSRSEMNVSTLELGDSALYLCASSLGTSGFTDTQYFGPGTRLTVL.

V usage is TRBV10-3 and J usage is TRBJ1-2, with D unclear. Germline lookup yields CDR1 ENHRY and CDR2 SYGVKD. V lost 0 bases to trimming and J lost 1 base, with 6 bases between them. The length of the CDR3 is 14 residues. The CDR3 sequence is CAISESGVNYGYTF. DNA for the CDR3: TGTGCCATCAGTGAGTCCGGGGTTAACTATGGCTACACCTTC.